This is a list of T cell receptor beta chains from one sample in a study of blood T cell repertoires in COVID-19. Assay used: immunoSEQ multiplex PCR; TCRdb lists only in-frame clones, some missing. The sample has around 25,000 clones; around 86% are singletons. Source material: peripheral blood. The receptors stem from a man between 65 and 85 years old with acute or convalescent COVID-19. The CDR3 runs from the conserved cysteine through the conserved F or W. Fields, in order: D gene, clone size, J gene, V gene, CDR3 protein, CDR3 DNA. The D gene is left open where the match is weak. The listing skips clone size in some rows; elsewhere it reads once, few, many or a size class.

TRBD2 | few | TRBJ2-7 | TRBV11-3 | CASSLGGGREQYF | TGTGCCAGCAGCTTAGGCGGGGGAAGGGAGCAGTACTTC
TRBD1 | - | TRBJ1-4 | TRBV2 | CASSDRDRGREKLFF | TGTGCCAGCAGTGACCGGGACAGGGGGAGGGAAAAACTGTTTTTT
TRBD1 | - | TRBJ1-6 | TRBV6-5 | CASRPDRPGDSPLHF | TGTGCCAGCAGACCGGACAGGCCCGGGGATTCACCCCTCCACTTT
TRBD1 | - | TRBJ2-1 | TRBV5-4 | CASSTRQGSYNEQFF | TGTGCCAGCAGCACCCGACAGGGCTCCTACAATGAGCAGTTCTTC
- | - | TRBJ2-7 | TRBV6-2/TRBV6-3 | CASSYFQGHPYEQYF | TGTGCCAGCAGTTACTTCCAGGGGCACCCCTACGAGCAGTACTTC
- | - | TRBJ1-5 | TRBV4-2 | CASSQDRRVGQPQHF | TGTGCCAGCAGCCAAGATAGGAGGGTGGGCCAGCCCCAGCATTTT
TRBD1 | - | TRBJ1-2 | TRBV7-3 | CASSTGQFGVANYGYTF | TGTGCCAGCAGCACGGGACAGTTCGGGGTAGCTAACTATGGCTACACCTTC
- | - | TRBJ2-3 | TRBV11-3 | CASSGGERDTQYF | TGTGCCAGCAGCGGCGGAGAAAGAGATACGCAGTATTTT
- | - | TRBJ1-6 | TRBV30 | CAWSVSRQRNSPLHF | TGTGCCTGGAGTGTAAGCAGGCAAAGAAATTCACCCCTCCACTTT
- | - | TRBJ1-2 | TRBV29-1 | CSVERGGYGYTF | TGCAGCGTTGAAAGGGGCGGATATGGCTACACCTTC
TRBD1 | - | TRBJ1-6 | TRBV18 | CASSPTGQGADSPLHF | TGTGCCAGCTCACCAACCGGACAGGGGGCCGATTCACCCCTCCACTTT
- | - | TRBJ1-2 | TRBV7-8 | CASSLLGQSSNYGYTF | TGTGCCAGCAGCTTACTAGGACAGTCCTCTAACTATGGCTACACCTTC
- | - | TRBJ1-2 | TRBV7-2 | CASSAVAGYTF | TGTGCCAGCAGCGCAGTGGCCGGCTACACCTTC
- | few | TRBJ1-5 | TRBV5-8 | CASTRANQPQHF | TGTGCCAGCACGCGGGCCAACCAGCCCCAGCATTTT
- | - | TRBJ2-7 | TRBV9 | CASGGASGEQYF | TGTGCCAGCGGGGGGGCTAGCGGCGAGCAGTACTTC
- | - | TRBJ2-4 | TRBV10-2 | CASSQKNIQYF | TGCGCCAGCAGTCAGAAAAACATTCAGTACTTC
TRBD2 | - | TRBJ2-1 | TRBV6-2/TRBV6-3 | CASSYPTGTTGHLNEQFF | TGTGCCAGCAGTTACCCCACCGGGACTACCGGTCATTTAAATGAGCAGTTCTTC
TRBD2 | - | TRBJ2-1 | TRBV27 | CASRPTSGRMHEQFF | TGTGCCAGCAGACCGACTAGCGGGAGGATGCATGAGCAGTTCTTC